Listed below are T cell receptor beta chains from one sample, sequenced in a study of cytomegalovirus exposure and HLA in healthy donors. Here immunoSEQ multiplex PCR was the method, and the copy in TCRdb shows in-frame clones only, minus some. In total, the table holds some 120,000 clones. Sequencing used PBMCs. Source of these receptors: a man in his forties in good health and CMV-seronegative. Each CDR3 is given with its conserved first and last residue. A D gene is named only where the DNA matches it firmly.

>TRBJ2-2|TRBV7-8|NA
TGTGCCAGCAGCTTAGTGGGCGGGAAGAACACCGGGGAGCTGTTTTTT
CASSLVGGKNTGELFF
>TRBJ2-7|TRBV7-9|TRBD2
TGTGCCAGCAGCTTAATAGCGGGAGGACGAGAATCCTACGAGCAGTACTTC
CASSLIAGGRESYEQYF
>TRBJ2-1|TRBV4-3|TRBD1
TGCGCCAGCAGCCAAGATCTGAGGGGGCTTTGGAATGAGCAGTTCTTC
CASSQDLRGLWNEQFF
>TRBJ2-3|TRBV6-1|NA
TGTGCCAGCAGTGTATCCGGGAGCCCCGTAACCGCTAGCACAGATACGCAGTATTTT
CASSVSGSPVTASTDTQYF
>TRBJ1-5|TRBV28|TRBD1
TGTGCCAGCAACCCGGGACAGGGGGCATGGCAGCCCCAGCATTTT
CASNPGQGAWQPQHF
>TRBJ2-7|TRBV6-5|TRBD2
TGTGCCAGCGGGGGGCTAGCGGGTAGCTACGAGCAGTACTTC
CASGGLAGSYEQYF
>TRBJ1-6|TRBV5-1|TRBD1
TGCGCCAGCAGCTTGCGGACAGGGGGTAATTCACCCCTCCACTTT
CASSLRTGGNSPLHF
>TRBJ2-2|TRBV5-8|TRBD2
TGTGCCAGCAGCAGACTAGCGGGAGGGCCGGGCACCGGGGAGCTGTTTTTT
CASSRLAGGPGTGELFF
>TRBJ2-1|TRBV7-8|NA
TGTGCCAGCAGCCCTCTGCCGGGCACGGGGTTGGGTGAGCAGTTCTTC
CASSPLPGTGLGEQFF
>TRBJ1-2|TRBV5-1|NA
TGCGCCAGCAGCTTGGCCCGGCCGACAGCCTATGGCTACACCTTC
CASSLARPTAYGYTF
>TRBJ2-5|TRBV7-2|TRBD2
TGTGCCAGCAGCTCGGGAGGGACTAGCGGGAGCTCTTCCCAGTACTTC
CASSSGGTSGSSSQYF
>TRBJ2-1|TRBV27|TRBD1
TGTGCCAGCAGTTTATATCCCGGGACAGGGAGTGGTGATGAGCAGTTCTTC
CASSLYPGTGSGDEQFF
>TRBJ1-1|TRBV6-1|TRBD1
TGTGCCAGCAGTGCACAGGGGCGCACTGAAGCTTTCTTT
CASSAQGRTEAFF
>TRBJ1-2|TRBV5-1|NA
TGCGCCAGCAGCTTACGACGGGGTAGGAACTATGGCTACACCTTC
CASSLRRGRNYGYTF
>TRBJ2-2|TRBV9|NA
TGTGCCAGCAGCGTCTTAGGCGGAAACACCGGGGAGCTGTTTTTT
CASSVLGGNTGELFF